The 31 T cell receptor beta chains below all came from one sample that was sequenced in a study of siplizumab effects on memory and regulatory T cells (dated by TCRdb to about 2019). Library prep was done by the immunoSEQ multiplex PCR assay. The source is immuneACCESS, and TCRdb retained only in-frame sequences with V and J called. Part of the clones is not carried over; for the studies checked, unresolved V genes explain less than half of this, and the remainder is unexplained. Here the sample has tens of thousands of clones; about 92% occur a single time. The ten largest make up roughly two fifths of the sample. Specimen: CD8+ T cells sorted from blood. The source of these receptors is a human donor in good health.

The chain uses TRBV5-1 and TRBJ1-4, with D perhaps matching TRBD1 (6 bases). This CDR3 spans 14 amino acids. The germline V and J ends were trimmed by 2 bases and 3 bases, with 8 bases remaining between them. CDR1 and CDR2 from the germline V gene are SGHRS and YFSETQ. CDR3 DNA: TGCGCCAGCAGCTTTACAGGGCCTAATGAAAAACTGTTTTTT. Its translation: CASSFTGPNEKLFF.

The chain recombines TRBV2 with TRBJ2-1, with D unresolved. This CDR3 comprises 14 residues. From germline, CDR1 is SNHLY and CDR2 FYNNEI. The germline V and J ends were trimmed by 7 bases and 5 bases, with 15 bases remaining between them. The CDR3 sequence is CASMPTWVNNEQFF. For the CDR3, the DNA is TGTGCCAGCATGCCGACTTGGGTTAACAATGAGCAGTTCTTC.

The rearrangement links TRBV27 to TRBJ2-3; TRBD2 aligns across 15 bases. The CDR3 is 20 residues long. Germline CDR1 and CDR2: MNHEY and SMNVEV (reference sequence). With V trimmed by 2 bases and J by 4 bases, 13 bases remained unmatched. The CDR3 region has the DNA TGTGCCAGCAGTTTAACAACCTTCGCGGGACTAGCGGGAGGCTCAGATACGCAGTATTTT. The encoded protein is CASSLTTFAGLAGGSDTQYF.

CDR3 sequence: CASSQDLLAGGAEQYF. The CDR3 nucleotides read TGCGCCAGCAGCCAAGACTTACTAGCGGGGGGGGCGGAGCAGTACTTC. The J gene is TRBJ2-7, the V gene TRBV4-3; 13 nucleotides match TRBD2. V gave up 0 bases and J gave up 7 bases; unmatched junction bases: 6. CDR3 length: 16 residues. The germline V gene encodes CDR1 LGHNA and CDR2 YSLEER.

The V gene is TRBV7-3, the J gene TRBJ2-5; the match to TRBD1 covers 8 bases. The CDR3 loop spans 15 amino acids. After removal of 1 base from V and 5 bases from J, the junction contained 6 bases not matched to a gene. Germline-derived CDR1 and CDR2 are SGHTA and FQGTGA. The CDR3 coding sequence is TGTGCCAGCAGCTTAATAGGCAGGGGGCTGGAGACCCAGTACTTC. Amino acid sequence: CASSLIGRGLETQYF.

This chain links TRBV5-6 with TRBJ1-5, with D possibly TRBD1 on 6 matching bases. CDR1 and CDR2 (germline): SGHDT, YYEEEE. Trimming cost V 3 bases and J 1 base, with 14 bases left between them. The CDR3 loop spans 16 amino acids. In DNA form, the CDR3 reads TGTGCCAGCAGCTGGAATCTCGACAGGAGCAATCAGCCCCAGCATTTT. The encoded protein is CASSWNLDRSNQPQHF.

This chain uses TRBV10-1 with TRBJ1-5, with D perhaps TRBD1 (6 bases). Germline CDR1 reads WNHNN; CDR2 reads SYGVQD (reference sequence). CDR3 length: 13 residues. V was clipped by 4 bases and J by 7 bases, with 11 bases between them. The CDR3 region is CASSAGGGQPQHF. The CDR3 nucleotides are TGCGCCAGCAGTGCCGGGGGCGGGCAGCCCCAGCATTTT.

The rearrangement uses TRBV9 and TRBJ2-2; the D gene could be TRBD1 or TRBD2 (6 bases each). Germline V gives CDR1 SGDLS, CDR2 YYNGEE. V was trimmed by 0 bases and J by 5 bases, leaving 11 bases between them. This CDR3 has 15 amino acids. DNA for the CDR3: TGTGCCAGCAGCGTAGAACAGGGACTGACCGGGGAGCTGTTTTTT. This gives the protein CASSVEQGLTGELFF.

The chain carries TRBV30 and TRBJ2-3; 9 positions match TRBD2. With 2 bases clipped from V and 4 bases from J, the junction kept 10 bases outside the gene matches. In germline, CDR1 is GTSNPN, CDR2 SVGIG (reference sequence). This CDR3 region has 16 residues. CDR3 residues: CAWSSLAGMSPDTQYF. CDR3 coding DNA: TGTGCCTGGAGTTCGCTAGCGGGAATGAGTCCAGATACGCAGTATTTT.

The genes are TRBV7-9 and TRBJ2-7; no reliable D call. V lost 1 base, J lost 2 bases, and 9 bases lay in between. Germline lookup yields CDR1 SEHNR and CDR2 FQNEAQ (reference sequence). This CDR3 is 14 amino acids long. This chain's CDR3 is CASSLEDSAYEQYF. The CDR3 nucleotides are TGTGCCAGCAGCTTAGAAGACTCGGCCTACGAGCAGTACTTC.

The gene calls are TRBV15 and TRBJ2-3; 10 positions match TRBD2. This CDR3 comprises 17 residues. The J segment lost 6 bases and the V segment lost 9 bases, leaving 18 bases of the junction unmatched. CDR1 and CDR2 from the germline V gene are LNHNV and YYDKDF (reference sequence). The CDR3, as DNA: TGTGCCACGGGCCCCCGGCTAGCGGGAGTAACGCGCGATACGCAGTATTTT. Protein product: CATGPRLAGVTRDTQYF. Drawing the rest from reference TRBV15 and TRBJ2-3, the complete variable domain is DAMVIQNPRYQVTQFGKPVTLSCSQTLNHNVMYWYQQKSSQAPKLLFHYYDKDFNNEADTPDNFQSRRPNTSFCFLDIRSPGLGDTAMYLCATGPRLAGVTRDTQYFGPGTRLTVL.

The chain links TRBV25-1 to TRBJ2-3; D is ambiguous. This CDR3 comprises 12 residues. Germline lookup yields CDR1 MGHDK and CDR2 SYGVNS. Trimming pared 9 bases from V and 0 bases from J, leaving 7 bases between. In DNA form, the CDR3 reads TGTGCCAGTTACGACAGCACAGATACGCAGTATTTT. Its protein is CASYDSTDTQYF. Full variable domain (rest looked up from reference TRBV25-1 and TRBJ2-3): EADIYQTPRYLVIGTGKKITLECSQTMGHDKMYWYQQDPGMELHLIHYSYGVNSTEKGDLSSESTVSRIRTEHFPLTLESARPSHTSQYLCASYDSTDTQYFGPGTRLTVL.

This clone was recorded only once. The gene calls are TRBV9 and TRBJ2-5; 7 bases are a match to TRBD2. Germline loops: CDR1 SGDLS, CDR2 YYNGEE. V was pared by 3 bases and J by 0 bases, with 5 bases of the junction left unmatched. The CDR3 is made up of 15 amino acids. This CDR3 is CASSADGRNQETQYF. The CDR3 nucleotides read TGTGCCAGCAGCGCCGACGGGAGGAACCAAGAGACCCAGTACTTC.

V usage is TRBV9 and J usage is TRBJ1-1; tentative D call: TRBD1 (6 bases). V gave up 5 bases and J gave up 3 bases, with 14 bases separating them. Germline V gives CDR1 SGDLS, CDR2 YYNGEE. This CDR3 contains 14 residues. DNA for the CDR3: TGTGCCAGCAGTACAGGGAATAGTGACACTGAAGCTTTCTTT. Protein product: CASSTGNSDTEAFF.

V and J are TRBV28 and TRBJ2-7, with D perhaps being TRBD1 or TRBD2 (6 bases each). CDR3 length equals 15 residues. Germline V lookup: CDR1 MDHEN, CDR2 SYDVKM. Trimming took off 5 bases at V and 3 bases at J, with 17 bases between the two ends. CDR3 loop: CASSPETGAGYEQYF. The CDR3 region has the DNA TGTGCCAGCAGTCCCGAGACGGGGGCGGGCTACGAGCAGTACTTC.

This clone was counted a single time. This chain links TRBV6-5 with TRBJ2-1; D might be TRBD1 (5 bases). Trimming left V 2 bases short and J 6 bases short, with 14 bases between. This CDR3 has 15 amino acids. Germline loops: CDR1 MNHEY, CDR2 SVGAGI. The CDR3 DNA follows: TGTGCCAGCAGTTACGGGCAGGGTCTTCCCAATGAGCAGTTCTTC. It is translated as CASSYGQGLPNEQFF.

The chain links TRBV6-1 to TRBJ1-2; the D is unclear. This CDR3 is 12 amino acids long. Between the trimmed V and J ends, which lost 4 bases and 2 bases, there was a span of 5 bases. The germline V gene has CDR1 MNHNS and CDR2 SASEGT. CDR3 sequence reads: CASSGQNYGYTF. As DNA, the CDR3 is TGTGCCAGCAGTGGCCAGAACTATGGCTACACCTTC.

V usage is TRBV23-1 and J usage is TRBJ2-5; no clear D gene. TRBV23-1 is an ORF, with its function uncertain. V was pared by 7 bases and J by 2 bases, with 20 bases between. The CDR3 covers 16 residues. The CDR3: CASTPDRTRSQETQYF. CDR3 coding DNA: TGCGCCAGCACCCCAGATCGGACCCGGTCGCAAGAGACCCAGTACTTC.

V usage is TRBV2 and J usage is TRBJ2-1, with TRBD2 matching 8 bases. The CDR3 sequence is 15 residues long. The germline V gene encodes CDR1 SNHLY and CDR2 FYNNEI. The ends lost 3 bases at V and 1 base at J; junction bases unmatched: 2. In nucleotides, the CDR3 is TGTGCCAGCAGTGATTTAGCGGGGTCCTACAATGAGCAGTTCTTC. Its translation is CASSDLAGSYNEQFF.

The gene calls are TRBV4-1 and TRBJ2-7, with D unclear. The CDR3 contains 13 residues. The germline CDR1 and CDR2 sequences are MGHRA and YSYEKL. Deletions cut 4 bases from V and 0 bases from J, with 7 bases between. The CDR3: CASSPRTSYEQYF. Here the CDR3 DNA reads TGCGCCAGCAGCCCTCGGACCTCCTACGAGCAGTACTTC.

The chain uses TRBV2 and TRBJ2-6; D uncertain. The CDR3 contains 14 residues. Germline CDR1 reads SNHLY; CDR2 reads FYNNEI. V was cut by 8 bases and J by 0 bases, with 8 bases left in between. The CDR3 here is CASAQASGANVLTF. The CDR3 DNA follows: TGTGCCAGCGCTCAGGCCTCTGGGGCCAACGTCCTGACTTTC.

This chain uses TRBV30 with TRBJ1-1; no reliable D call. V was shortened by 0 bases and J by 4 bases, with 6 bases between the two germline ends. The CDR3 runs 12 residues. From germline, CDR1 is GTSNPN and CDR2 SVGIG (reference sequence). The CDR3 DNA is TGTGCCTGGAGTGTACGACCCACTGAAGCTTTCTTT. Protein sequence: CAWSVRPTEAFF.

J is TRBJ2-2 and V is TRBV4-2, with 8 bases that match TRBD2. The J segment lost 3 bases and the V segment lost 6 bases, leaving 6 bases of the junction unmatched. The CDR3 totals 15 residues. Germline lookup yields CDR1 LGHNA and CDR2 YNFKEQ. This CDR3 reads CASRASGSDTGELFF. CDR3 nucleotide sequence: TGTGCCAGCAGGGCCAGCGGGAGTGACACCGGGGAGCTGTTTTTT.

The chain uses TRBV29-1 and TRBJ2-1; 7 nucleotides match TRBD1. There are 14 residues in the CDR3. Germline assignment: CDR1 SQVTM and CDR2 ANQGSEA. Trimming cost V 4 bases and J 7 bases; bases outside gene matches: 10. The CDR3 is CSVVLQGDLNEQFF. The CDR3 nucleotides read TGCAGCGTTGTACTGCAGGGGGATTTAAATGAGCAGTTCTTC.

This rearrangement joins TRBV15 to TRBJ1-6; D is ambiguous. Per germline, CDR1 LNHNV and CDR2 YYDKDF (reference sequence). This CDR3 spans 13 amino acids. V was shortened by 5 bases and J by 7 bases, with 9 bases between the two germline ends. CDR3 bases: TGTGCCACCAGCTTTGGAGGGAATTCACCCCTCCACTTT. This sequence encodes CATSFGGNSPLHF.

This chain joins TRBV19 and TRBJ2-1, with 9 bases lining up with TRBD1. The CDR3 is 15 amino acids. The germline V gene has CDR1 LNHDA and CDR2 SQIVND (reference sequence). Unmatched junction bases numbered 7, after V lost 10 bases and J lost 0 bases. The CDR3 loop reads CATTETGGSYNEQFF. The CDR3, as DNA: TGTGCCACCACCGAGACAGGGGGCTCCTACAATGAGCAGTTCTTC.

This chain connects TRBV7-8 to TRBJ1-1; D perhaps matches TRBD1 (5 bases). Germline V gene lookup returns CDR1 SGHVS and CDR2 FQNEAQ. Trimming took 1 base from V and 6 from J, leaving 6 bases between them. This CDR3 is 12 amino acids long. CDR3 loop: CASSLGGAEAFF. The CDR3 DNA reads as TGTGCCAGCAGCTTAGGGGGGGCTGAAGCTTTCTTT.

This chain joins TRBV19 and TRBJ1-4; D might be TRBD1 (5 bases). This CDR3 is 14 amino acids long. Trimming took off 10 bases at V and 0 bases at J, with 12 bases between the two ends. CDR1 LNHDA and CDR2 SQIVND come from the germline V gene (reference sequence). Here the CDR3 DNA reads TGTGCCACACTTTCAGGGTCAACTAATGAAAAACTGTTTTTT. It encodes CATLSGSTNEKLFF.

This clone appeared once. V gene TRBV9 combines with J gene TRBJ2-1; TRBD2 matches at 11 bases. Per germline, CDR1 SGDLS and CDR2 YYNGEE. V was pared by 0 bases and J by 6 bases, with 2 bases of the junction left unmatched. This CDR3 has 15 residues. The CDR3 loop is CASSVEGTSGNEQFF. The CDR3 DNA is TGTGCCAGCAGCGTAGAAGGGACTAGCGGCAATGAGCAGTTCTTC.

Here the CDR3 reads CASSPETENNEQFF. The CDR3 region has the DNA TGTGCCAGCTCACCCGAGACAGAGAACAATGAGCAGTTCTTC. The rearrangement joins TRBV18 to TRBJ2-1; D is possibly TRBD1 (5 bases). V lost 3 bases and J lost 5, with 11 bases in between. Germline CDR1 reads KGHSH; CDR2 reads LQKENI. The CDR3 consists of 14 residues.

This chain connects TRBV7-9 to TRBJ2-7; D uncertain. Trimming removed 6 bases at V and 2 bases at J, with 2 bases between. From germline, CDR1 is SEHNR and CDR2 FQNEAQ (reference sequence). The CDR3 extends over 10 amino acids. CDR3 coding DNA: TGTGCCAGCAGTCCCTACGAGCAGTACTTC. Its translation: CASSPYEQYF.